Listed below are T cell receptor beta chains from one sample, sequenced in a study of shared clonotypes between healthy human individuals. TCRdb's copy holds only in-frame clones and misses some; the assay was immunoSEQ multiplex PCR. The sample has millions of clones, just over 90% seen once. Sequencing input: naive CD4+ T cells from PBMCs. The receptor set was obtained from a young man in good health. Some clones in this sample may be carry-over from other donors' samples. CDR3s include the opening cysteine and the closing phenylalanine or tryptophan. D genes are given only for firm matches. Clone sizes are given selectively: once, few, many, or a class where the clone is expanded.

D,J,V,size,DNA,CDR3
TRBD1,TRBJ1-2,TRBV7-8,.,TGTGCCAGCAGCACCTGGACAGGTGGCTACACCTTC,CASSTWTGGYTF
.,TRBJ2-5,TRBV10-1,.,TGCGCCAGCAGTCTGACCCAGTACTTC,CASSLTQYF
TRBD1,TRBJ1-2,TRBV6-6,once,TGTGCCAGCAGTTACTCGACAGGGGTTCTCACCTTC,CASSYSTGVLTF
.,TRBJ2-4,TRBV27,.,TGTGCCAGCAGTTTATCTCGACGGGCTTGGGAAGCCAAAAACATTCAGTACTTC,CASSLSRRAWEAKNIQYF
.,TRBJ1-2,TRBV5-1,.,TGCGCCAGCAGCTTGGAAGGGTTTAACTATGGCTACACCTTC,CASSLEGFNYGYTF
.,TRBJ2-2,TRBV19,.,TGTGCCAGTAGTAGGGACGGATTGAACACCGGGGAGCTGTTTTTT,CASSRDGLNTGELFF
.,TRBJ2-5,TRBV5-1,.,TGCGCCAGCAGCATACAAGGACGGGAAGAGACCCAGTACTTC,CASSIQGREETQYF
.,TRBJ2-2,TRBV10-3,.,TGTGCCATCAGCCCCAGACAGAACACCGGGGAGCTGTTTTTT,CAISPRQNTGELFF
.,TRBJ2-1,TRBV4-3,.,TGCGCCAGCAGCCAAGATCCGGACGGGACCTACAATGAGCAGTTCTTC,CASSQDPDGTYNEQFF
TRBD2,TRBJ2-1,TRBV7-3,once,TGTGCCAGCAGCTTAATCTTTGGCGGGAGCGCCAATGAGCAGTTCTTC,CASSLIFGGSANEQFF
.,TRBJ2-4,TRBV28,.,TGTGCCAGCAGTTTGCAGGGTATCGCCAAAAACATTCAGTACTTC,CASSLQGIAKNIQYF
.,TRBJ1-5,TRBV2,.,TGTGCCAGCAATGCCCTTTATAGCAATCAGCCCCAGCATTTT,CASNALYSNQPQHF
.,TRBJ1-2,TRBV6-5,.,TGTGCCAGCAGTTACTTATTCGATGCAGGAGACTATGGCTACACCTTC,CASSYLFDAGDYGYTF
TRBD1,TRBJ2-7,TRBV9,.,TGTGCCAGCAACTGGACAGGGGGGTACGAGCAGTACTTC,CASNWTGGYEQYF
TRBD1,TRBJ2-7,TRBV7-6,.,TGTGCCAGCAGCTTAGGGACAGGGAGCACCTACGAGCAGTACTTC,CASSLGTGSTYEQYF
.,TRBJ2-1,TRBV2,.,TGTGCCAGGCCTCTCGGACCAAAGTACAATGAGCAGTTCTTC,CARPLGPKYNEQFF
TRBD1,TRBJ2-2,TRBV30,.,TGTGCCTGGAGGGGACAGGGGGCGAGCACCGGGGAGCTGTTTTTT,CAWRGQGASTGELFF
.,TRBJ2-4,TRBV29-1,.,TGCAGCGTTGAAGATCAATCGGGAGTCGAAGCCAAAAACATTCAGTACTTC,CSVEDQSGVEAKNIQYF
TRBD1,TRBJ2-7,TRBV6-6,.,TGTGCCAGCAGGACAGGGGGACCTGTGTACGAGCAGTACTTC,CASRTGGPVYEQYF
.,TRBJ1-4,TRBV6-5,.,TGTGCCAGCAACCTGCGCCGACCTGAAAAACTGTTTTTT,CASNLRRPEKLFF
TRBD2,TRBJ2-7,TRBV4-3,.,TGCGCCAGCAGCCAAGGTTCGACTAGCGCAACCTCGCAGTACTTC,CASSQGSTSATSQYF
.,TRBJ1-4,TRBV6-6,.,TGTGCCAGCAGTTTGAGGGCAACTAATGAAAAACTGTTTTTT,CASSLRATNEKLFF
.,TRBJ2-5,TRBV28,.,TGTGCCAGCAGCCCGGGACTCCAAGAGACCCAGTACTTC,CASSPGLQETQYF
TRBD1,TRBJ1-1,TRBV5-4,.,TGTGCCAGCAGCCCTGGACAGGGGTACACTGAAGCTTTCTTT,CASSPGQGYTEAFF
.,TRBJ2-7,TRBV25-1,.,TGTGCCAGCAGTGCAGGGGCTAGTTACGAGCAGTACTTC,CASSAGASYEQYF
TRBD2,TRBJ2-3,TRBV4-1,.,TGCGCCAGCAGCGCCTCGGGACTAGCGGGAGGGTTTGATACGCAGTATTTT,CASSASGLAGGFDTQYF
.,TRBJ1-3,TRBV28,.,TGTGCCAGCAGTTTATCAGGATCCGGGGGAAACACCATATATTTT,CASSLSGSGGNTIYF
TRBD1,TRBJ1-2,TRBV19,.,TGTGCCAGTAGAATCGGGACAGGGTATGGCTACACCTTC,CASRIGTGYGYTF
.,TRBJ2-1,TRBV5-1,.,TGCGCCAGCAGCTTGGTTACTAAAATTTACAATGAGCAGTTCTTC,CASSLVTKIYNEQFF
TRBD2,TRBJ2-1,TRBV9,.,TGTGCCAGCAGCGGGACTAGCGGTTCCTACAATGAGCAGTTCTTC,CASSGTSGSYNEQFF
.,TRBJ2-2,TRBV28,.,TGTGCCACCGGGACTGCAGGCACCGGGGAGCTGTTTTTT,CATGTAGTGELFF
.,TRBJ1-5,TRBV28,.,TGTGCCAGCAGCACCACGGACAGAGAGAATCAGCCCCAGCATTTT,CASSTTDRENQPQHF
.,TRBJ1-3,TRBV2,.,TGTGCCAGCTCCCCAAAGGGGGGACCGGGTGGAAACACCATATATTTT,CASSPKGGPGGNTIYF
.,TRBJ1-1,TRBV14,once,TGTGCCAGCAGCCTCCCCGGGAGGGGCTTGAACACTGAAGCTTTCTTT,CASSLPGRGLNTEAFF
.,TRBJ1-2,TRBV7-3,.,TGTGCCAGCAGCTCGGACAGAAGAGGCTACACCTTC,CASSSDRRGYTF
.,TRBJ1-2,TRBV7-2,.,TGTGCCAGCAGCTTAGACTTAGCTAACTATGGCTACACCTTC,CASSLDLANYGYTF
.,TRBJ1-5,TRBV10-3,.,TGTGCCATCAGTGGCACAGGTGGCAGCAATCAGCCCCAGCATTTT,CAISGTGGSNQPQHF
.,TRBJ1-5,TRBV6-5,.,TGTGCCAGCAGCGCAAAGGGATACGTACAGCCCCAGCATTTT,CASSAKGYVQPQHF
.,TRBJ2-1,TRBV4-3,.,TGCGCCAGCAGCCAAGCCCGGCACCAGGCCCAGTTCTTC,CASSQARHQAQFF
TRBD2,TRBJ2-7,TRBV5-4,.,TGTGCCAGCAGCACACGGTTGGCTAGCGGGAGCGGCCTCTCCTACGAGCAGTACTTC,CASSTRLASGSGLSYEQYF
.,TRBJ1-3,TRBV5-1,.,TGCGCCAGCAGCTTGAGTGGGGTCTTAACTGGAAACACCATATATTTT,CASSLSGVLTGNTIYF
TRBD1,TRBJ2-3,TRBV7-2,.,TGTGCCAGCAGCTTAGGTGGGACAGCCACCCACCCGCAGTATTTT,CASSLGGTATHPQYF
TRBD2,TRBJ2-7,TRBV6-1,once,TGTGCCACCGCAAATGTACCGGGGGGAACCTACGAGCAGTACTTC,CATANVPGGTYEQYF
.,TRBJ1-1,TRBV7-9,once,TGTGCCAGCAGCTTAGTCGCGAATACTGAAGCTTTCTTT,CASSLVANTEAFF
TRBD2,TRBJ2-2,TRBV5-4,.,TGTGCCAGCAGCCGGAAACTAGCGGGAGGCACCGGGGAGCTGTTTTTT,CASSRKLAGGTGELFF
.,TRBJ1-1,TRBV7-3,.,TGTGCCAGCAGAGATTTTTTGGGTACTGAAGCTTTCTTT,CASRDFLGTEAFF
TRBD2,TRBJ2-5,TRBV7-3,.,TGTGCCAGCAGCCAAGGGACTAGCGGCGAGGGCCAGTACTTC,CASSQGTSGEGQYF
.,TRBJ2-3,TRBV4-2,.,TGTGCCAGCAGCCGCGTGAGGACGGGGCGCGCAGATACGCAGTATTTT,CASSRVRTGRADTQYF
TRBD1,TRBJ2-5,TRBV5-4,.,TGTGCCAGCAGCTTGACGGGGACAGACCTGTACCAAGAGACCCAGTACTTC,CASSLTGTDLYQETQYF
.,TRBJ2-3,TRBV9,once,TGTGCCAGCACCCTATCGGGAGATACGCAGTATTTT,CASTLSGDTQYF
TRBD2,TRBJ2-7,TRBV28,.,TGTGCCAGCAGTACCCAGGGACTAGCGGGCTACGAGCAGTACTTC,CASSTQGLAGYEQYF
.,TRBJ2-5,TRBV5-4,.,TGTGCCAGCAGCTTGCCCATCCAAGAGACCCAGTACTTC,CASSLPIQETQYF
.,TRBJ2-4,TRBV10-3,.,TGTGCCATCAGTGAGTCTGAGACAGAAGACATTCAGTACTTC,CAISESETEDIQYF
TRBD2,TRBJ2-7,TRBV5-6,.,TGTGCCAGCAGCTTGTTGGGGGAGGGGATTTTCTACGAGCAGTACTTC,CASSLLGEGIFYEQYF
.,TRBJ2-1,TRBV19,.,TGTGCCAGTACGGGGAGGAGAAGGGATGAGCAGTTCTTC,CASTGRRRDEQFF
TRBD1,TRBJ1-4,TRBV27,once,TGTGCCAGCGGGGACAGGTCTCCCGGGGGGAATGAAAAACTGTTTTTT,CASGDRSPGGNEKLFF
.,TRBJ1-1,TRBV18,few,TGTGCCAGCTCTTTCGGCCCTGGGAACACTGAAGCTTTCTTT,CASSFGPGNTEAFF
.,TRBJ1-2,TRBV7-9,.,TGTGCCAGCAGTGATCTAGGGGCATGGACAAAGGATGGCTACACCTTC,CASSDLGAWTKDGYTF
.,TRBJ2-5,TRBV6-5,.,TGTGCCAGCAGAGTAACGGGACGTGAGACCCAGTACTTC,CASRVTGRETQYF
TRBD1,TRBJ2-5,TRBV7-3,.,TGTGCCAGCAGGGTTGAGGGACAGGGGGCGAGGACCCAGTACTTC,CASRVEGQGARTQYF